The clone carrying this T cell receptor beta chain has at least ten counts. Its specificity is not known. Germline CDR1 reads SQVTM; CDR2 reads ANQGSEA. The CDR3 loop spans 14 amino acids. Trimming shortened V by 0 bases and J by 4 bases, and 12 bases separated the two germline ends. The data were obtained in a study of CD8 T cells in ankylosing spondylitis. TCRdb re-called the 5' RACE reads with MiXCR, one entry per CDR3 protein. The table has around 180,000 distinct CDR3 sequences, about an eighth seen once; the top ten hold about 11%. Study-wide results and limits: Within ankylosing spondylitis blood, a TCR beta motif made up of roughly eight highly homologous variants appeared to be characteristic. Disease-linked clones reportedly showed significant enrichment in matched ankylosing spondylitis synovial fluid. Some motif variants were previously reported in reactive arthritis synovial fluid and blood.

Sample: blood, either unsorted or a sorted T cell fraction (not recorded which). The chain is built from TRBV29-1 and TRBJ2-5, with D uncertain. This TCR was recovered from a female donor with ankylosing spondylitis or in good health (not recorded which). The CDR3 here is CSVEEALVRETQYF. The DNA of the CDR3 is TGCAGCGTTGAAGAGGCCCTAGTCAGAGAGACCCAGTACTTC.